The source of this T cell receptor (beta chain) is a study of tissue T cells after allogeneic stem cell transplantation. Sequenced by immunoSEQ multiplex PCR; TCRdb stores in-frame clones only, minus some. The sample holds about 40,000 clones; over 85% are singletons and the top ten take roughly 3.8%. This CDR3 is built from 16 residues. Germline values: CDR1 SGHRS, CDR2 YFSETQ. V was clipped by 2 bases and J by 4 bases; unmatched bases: 8. Source: blood, taken before transplantation. This sequence originates from a woman aged 35 to 70 who later had graft-versus-host disease after an allogeneic stem cell transplant. The chain recombines TRBV5-1 with TRBJ2-5, with 10 positions matching TRBD2. CDR3 bases: TGCGCCAGCAGCTTTACGCTAAGCGGGAGGGCAGAGACCCAGTACTTC. It translates to CASSFTLSGRAETQYF.